The present T cell receptor beta chain was sequenced within a study of blood T cell repertoires in COVID-19. About the study: Sources were T cells, B-cell-depleted T cells, or PBMCs; the material itself was cDNA or gDNA.

CDR3 length: 17 residues. Germline-derived CDR1 and CDR2 are SGHRS and YFSETQ. V was pared by 4 bases and J by 1 base, with 20 bases between. Generated by immunoSEQ multiplex PCR, the TCRdb table keeps only in-frame clones and is missing some. Of 150,000 to 200,000 clones in the sample, approximately 80% were seen once. The chain couples TRBV5-1 to TRBJ2-5; a weak D match, TRBD2 (7 bases). The clonotype was recovered from a woman older than 75 with COVID-19, enrolled during active disease. The sample taken for sequencing was peripheral blood. The CDR3 region is CASSPRGGGAIQETQYF. CDR3 bases: TGCGCCAGCAGCCCGCGGGGAGGGGGAGCAATCCAAGAGACCCAGTACTTC.